This TCR beta chain was documented in a study of CXCR3-negative and CXCR3-positive naive CD8 T cells. Notes on the study in general: For CXCR3-positive naive cells, TRB CDR3s were more hydrophobic than those of CXCR3-negative naive cells.

Details on this clonotype: Its antigen is unidentified.

The TRB libraries of cDNA were built by UMI-labeled 5' RACE. TCRdb re-called the 5' RACE reads and catalogs CDR3 proteins one per entry, DNA excluded. Found here are tens of thousands of distinct CDR3 sequences; the top ten clones hold about 0.8%. CDR3 length equals 14 residues. Germline CDR1 is SGHRS and CDR2 is YFSETQ. The sample consisted of naive CXCR3+ CD8+ T cells from blood. Subset reported: CD45RO-CCR7+CD27+CD95- naive CD8+ T cells expressing CXCR3 (TNR3+). This TCR was recovered from a human donor in good health. Some clones in this sample may be carry-over from other donors' samples. V usage is TRBV5-1 and J usage is TRBJ1-1. The CDR3: CASSLAAATLEAFF.